The clone carrying this TCR beta chain occurred a few times. What it binds is not known. CDR1 and CDR2 (germline): SGHDT, YYEEEE. V gave up 2 bases and J gave up 5 bases, with 13 bases separating them. There are 15 residues in the CDR3. Naive CD4+ T cells were purified with Tregs depleted by CD25. Findings and limits, study-wide: Tumor-infiltrating Treg TCR alpha and beta sequences overlapped most with tumor naive CD4+ T cells, then blood naive. Larger-cohort validation covered only one TCR beta V-J rearrangement.

Constant-region reverse primers amplified full-length variable regions, followed by semi-nested Nested Universal Primer A PCR. TCRdb ran MiXCR on the 5' RACE reads and lists one entry per CDR3 protein. The sample records 45,000 to 55,000 distinct CDR3 sequences, roughly a quarter being singletons. The chain carries TRBV5-6 and TRBJ2-2; TRBD1 might be the D (5 bases). The sequenced material came from tumor-infiltrating naive CD4+ T cells sorted from the breast tumor. Regarding subset: naive CD4+ T cells, CD4+CD45RA+CD25-. The receptor was isolated from a female donor with breast cancer. Written as DNA, the CDR3 is TGTGCCAGCAGCTTCGGTCAGGGTCAAACCGGGGAGCTGTTTTTT. Encoded protein: CASSFGQGQTGELFF.